Presented here are 18 T cell receptor beta chains from one specimen sequenced in a study of post-analysis software for immune sequencing data. Study-wide results and limits: The five TRBV segments detected at higher frequency in patients than in controls included TRBV5-6, TRBV5-1 and TRBV20-1.

The TCR beta cDNA libraries carried unique molecular identifiers. TCRdb called the PCR reads again in MiXCR, with one record for every CDR3 protein. The sample comprises around 400,000 distinct CDR3 sequences, approximately 33% of which are singletons, and around 15% rests with the top ten. These TCRs are of unknown antigen specificity. The sequencing sample was made of blood. The receptors here all came from a girl aged 5-17 years with multiple sclerosis.

This rearrangement joins TRBV25-1 to TRBJ2-3; 8 bases match TRBD2. This CDR3 is 16 amino acids long. Germline loops: CDR1 MGHDK, CDR2 SYGVNS. V lost 3 bases and J lost 5; bases outside the gene matches: 10. The CDR3 loop reads CASSDVLAGRRDTQYF. The CDR3 DNA sequence: TGTGCCAGCAGTGACGTCTTAGCGGGGAGGAGAGATACGCAGTATTTT. Together with reference TRBV25-1 and TRBJ2-3, the CDR3 gives the full variable domain: EADIYQTPRYLVIGTGKKITLECSQTMGHDKMYWYQQDPGMELHLIHYSYGVNSTEKGDLSSESTVSRIRTEHFPLTLESARPSHTSQYLCASSDVLAGRRDTQYFGPGTRLTVL.

This clonotype was seen a handful of times. J is TRBJ1-4 and V is TRBV7-9; D call uncertain. The ends were cut back, 3 bases at V and 5 bases at J, with 7 bases in the middle. CDR3 length equals 13 residues. Germline assignment: CDR1 SEHNR and CDR2 FQNEAQ (reference sequence). The CDR3 region is CASSFPLNEKLFF. CDR3 DNA sequence: TGTGCCAGCAGCTTCCCTCTAAATGAAAAACTGTTTTTT.

This clonotype appeared a few times. CDR3 sequence reads: CASSQETREPYEQYF. The CDR3 DNA sequence: TGTGCCAGCAGCCAAGAAACCAGGGAACCCTACGAGCAGTACTTC. The chain couples TRBV4-2 to TRBJ2-7; D perhaps matches TRBD1 (5 bases). V was trimmed by 0 bases and J by 2 bases, leaving 11 bases between them. Germline V gene data show CDR1 as LGHNA and CDR2 as YNFKEQ. The CDR3 covers 15 residues.

A few counts support this clonotype. This chain joins TRBV9 and TRBJ2-7; weak D call: TRBD2 (6 bases). The CDR3 covers 15 residues. Trimming shortened V by 3 bases and J by 3 bases, and 16 bases separated the two germline ends. CDR1 and CDR2 from the germline V gene are SGDLS and YYNGEE. The chain's CDR3 is CASSEGTKDYYEQYF. The CDR3 DNA is TGTGCCAGCAGCGAGGGGACCAAGGACTACTACGAGCAGTACTTC.

The chain couples TRBV7-2 to TRBJ2-5; perhaps TRBD1 as D (6 bases). The CDR3 loop spans 15 amino acids. V was clipped by 1 base and J by 11 bases, with 20 bases between them. CDR1 SGHTA and CDR2 FQGNSA come from the germline V gene. This CDR3 reads CASSLVPGVMGEQYF. In nucleotides, the CDR3 is TGTGCCAGCAGCTTAGTTCCAGGGGTGATGGGTGAGCAGTACTTC.

Remarks on this clonotype: The junction does not match germline at one end; this may be a read error. The V and J genes are TRBV7-9 and TRBJ1-1; D possibly corresponds to TRBD1 (5 bases). CDR1 is SEHNR and CDR2 is FQNEAQ in the germline V gene (reference sequence). The CDR3 is made up of 16 amino acids. As DNA, the CDR3 is TGTGCCAGCAGCCAGAATCCGGGACGTTGGAACACTGGAGCTTTCTTT. This encodes CASSQNPGRWNTGAFF.

The chain has TRBV10-3 and TRBJ2-7, with D unclear. In germline, CDR1 is ENHRY, CDR2 SYGVKD. The CDR3 covers 15 residues. V was trimmed by 0 bases and J by 6 bases, leaving 15 bases between them. CDR3: CAISESGIRIGEQYF. The CDR3 region has the DNA TGTGCCATCAGTGAGTCGGGCATCCGGATCGGCGAGCAGTACTTC.

The chain links TRBV24-1 to TRBJ2-6; D unclear. The V and J ends lost 2 bases and 1 base respectively, with 8 bases between them. The germline gives CDR1 KGHDR, CDR2 SFDVKD. The CDR3 sequence is 16 residues long. This CDR3 is CATSDSGGSGANVLTF. CDR3 nucleotides: TGTGCCACCAGTGATTCGGGCGGTTCTGGGGCCAACGTCCTGACTTTC.

This sequence joins TRBV12-3 or TRBV12-4 and TRBJ1-3, with 7 positions matching TRBD1. V shed 3 bases, J shed 2 bases, and the junction held 1 base outside the gene matches. This CDR3 is built from 14 residues. The CDR3 here is CASSFTGAGNTIYF. CDR3 bases: TGTGCCAGCAGTTTTACAGGGGCTGGAAACACCATATATTTT.

The CDR3 protein is CASSAGRQGPYEQYF. DNA of the CDR3: TGTGCCAGCAGCGCCGGGAGACAGGGTCCCTACGAGCAGTACTTC. The genes are TRBV12-3 or TRBV12-4 and TRBJ2-5, with D perhaps matching TRBD1 (7 bases). The J call may be incorrect, as the DNA end agrees better with TRBJ2-7. The CDR3 totals 15 residues.

This clonotype showed up just a few times. The DNA of the CDR3 is TGCAGTGCTAGGAGAATCGACCGGACGGGTGAGCAGTTCTTC. Protein: CSARRIDRTGEQFF. J is TRBJ2-1 and V is TRBV20-1; D not certain. CDR1 is DFQATT and CDR2 is SNEGSKA in the germline V gene (reference sequence). The length of the CDR3 is 14 residues. Deletions cut 3 bases from V and 9 bases from J, with 18 bases between.

V gene TRBV20-1 combines with J gene TRBJ2-2, with D tentatively TRBD1 (6 bases). V was trimmed by 0 bases and J by 3 bases, leaving 11 bases between them. Germline V gene lookup returns CDR1 DFQATT and CDR2 SNEGSKA (reference sequence). CDR3 size: 15 residues. CDR3: CSARDDRMDTGELFF. The CDR3 nucleotides are TGCAGTGCTAGAGACGACAGGATGGACACCGGGGAGCTGTTTTTT.

This chain connects TRBV29-1 to TRBJ2-3, with D perhaps TRBD2 (5 bases). Germline-derived CDR1 and CDR2 are SQVTM and ANQGSEA. CDR3 size: 12 residues. The V and J ends lost 3 bases and 11 bases respectively, with 15 bases between them. The CDR3 reads CSVDGSRVEQYF. DNA for the CDR3: TGCAGCGTTGATGGGAGCAGAGTTGAGCAGTATTTT.

This clonotype was detected ten times or more. The CDR3 DNA follows: TGTGCCATCGGCCCTAGACTAGCGAGGGAGCAGTACTTC. This sequence encodes CAIGPRLAREQYF. This rearrangement joins TRBV10-3 to TRBJ2-7, with TRBD2 matching 8 bases. V was pared by 8 bases and J by 7 bases, with 10 bases of the junction left unmatched. The CDR3 totals 13 residues. Germline V lookup: CDR1 ENHRY, CDR2 SYGVKD.

This clonotype was seen a few times. V gene TRBV7-3 combines with J gene TRBJ2-1; no reliable D call. The CDR3 is made up of 13 amino acids. CDR1 is SGHTA and CDR2 is FQGTGA in the germline V gene. Deletions cut 2 bases from V and 10 bases from J, with 12 bases between. The CDR3 protein is CASSLHSPDEQFF. The CDR3, as DNA: TGTGCCAGCAGCTTACATTCCCCCGACGAGCAGTTCTTC.

This clonotype has only a few counts. CDR3 protein: CASSLQGPRGEQYF. Here the CDR3 DNA reads TGCGCCAGCAGCTTACAGGGACCGCGAGGCGAGCAGTACTTC. The chain joins TRBV5-1 to TRBJ2-7, with D maybe TRBD1 (6 bases). Trimming cost V 2 bases and J 6 bases, with 15 bases left between them. This CDR3 spans 14 amino acids. The V gene's germline CDR1 is SGHRS and CDR2 YFSETQ.

This clonotype was observed many times. The rearrangement uses TRBV10-3 and TRBJ1-2; D remains ambiguous. The CDR3 loop spans 14 amino acids. Germline V gene lookup returns CDR1 ENHRY and CDR2 SYGVKD. Trimming removed 4 bases at V and 0 bases at J, with 9 bases between. The CDR3 sequence: CAISVPQANYGYTF. The CDR3 bases are TGTGCCATCAGTGTTCCCCAGGCTAACTATGGCTACACCTTC.

The sample holds a few counts of this clonotype. V usage is TRBV15 and J usage is TRBJ1-5; no reliable D call. Germline values: CDR1 LNHNV, CDR2 YYDKDF (reference sequence). The CDR3 has 15 residues. V dropped 3 bases and J dropped 2 bases, with 11 bases sitting between them. CDR3 DNA: TGTGCCACCAGCAGGTCGGAGAAGGGCAATCAGCCCCAGCATTTT. Amino acid sequence: CATSRSEKGNQPQHF.